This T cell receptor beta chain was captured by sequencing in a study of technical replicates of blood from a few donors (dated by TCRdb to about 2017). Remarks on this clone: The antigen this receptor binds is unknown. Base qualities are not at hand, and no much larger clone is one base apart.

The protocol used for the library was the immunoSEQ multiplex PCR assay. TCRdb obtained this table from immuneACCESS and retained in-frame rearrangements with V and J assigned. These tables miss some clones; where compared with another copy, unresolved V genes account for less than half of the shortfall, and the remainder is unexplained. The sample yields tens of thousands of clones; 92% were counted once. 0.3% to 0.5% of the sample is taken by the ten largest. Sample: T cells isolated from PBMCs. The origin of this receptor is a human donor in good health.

The DNA sequence reads TGTGCCAGCAGCCTCCCGGGACTAACGACAGATACGCAGTATTTT. Its product reads: CASSLPGLTTDTQYF. Rearrangement joined TRBV5-4 to TRBJ2-3; TRBD2 matches 7 bases in the middle. The CDR3 measures 15 amino acids from cysteine to phenylalanine. Left in the record is the CDR3 DNA by itself, 45 bases read in frame from the first base. Germline trimming: 4 bases from V, 3 bases from J; junction bases outside gene matches: 8. The germline V gene (reference sequence) provides CDR1 SGHNT and CDR2 YYREEE. Beyond the CDR3, the reference TRBV5-4 and TRBJ2-3 genes provide the residues; the full variable domain reads: ETGVTQSPTHLIKTRGQQVTLRCSSQSGHNTVSWYQQALGQGPQFIFQYYREEENGRGNFPPRFSGLQFPNYSSELNVNALELDDSALYLCASSLPGLTTDTQYFGPGTRLTVL.